This paragraph covers one TCR beta chain sequence. The data were taken from a study of blood T cell repertoires in COVID-19. Method: immunoSEQ multiplex PCR; TCRdb's copy keeps in-frame clones and lacks some. The profile shows approximately 140,000 clones, about 88% of them singletons. V lost 8 bases and J 6 bases, leaving 16 bases between the germline ends. The CDR3 is made up of 13 amino acids. CDR1 is SGHAT, CDR2 FQNNGV, per germline. Specimen: peripheral blood. V and J are TRBV11-2 and TRBJ1-1; no clear D. The receptor comes from a man in his forties or fifties with active or convalescent COVID-19. This chain's CDR3 is CASLPSSGSEAFF. CDR3 nucleotides: TGTGCCAGCCTCCCAAGTTCGGGATCTGAAGCTTTCTTT.